The T cell receptor beta chain described here comes from a study of cytomegalovirus exposure and HLA in healthy donors. Study-level background: According to later analysis, the same platform produced the approximately 130 validation and approximately 630 first-cohort repertoires. General observations from the study: Through in vitro validation, three CMV-associated chains were shown to be specific for CMV antigens. The study designated about 160 TCR beta chains cytomegalovirus-associated.

In the case of this clone: Its antigen remains unidentified.

The CDR3 consists of 13 residues. The trim removed 3 bases at V and 7 bases at J, leaving 0 bases unmatched. Looked up from germline, CDR1 is MRHNA and CDR2 is SNTAGT. Here immunoSEQ multiplex PCR was the method, and the copy in TCRdb shows in-frame clones only, minus some. There are 100,000 to 150,000 clones in the sample; roughly 89% occur only once, and 0.95% to 1.3% lies in the top ten. The sample comprised PBMCs. The rearrangement joins TRBV6-4 to TRBJ1-5; TRBD1 aligns across 10 bases. The sequence derives from a woman aged 18 to 35 in good health and CMV-seronegative. The CDR3 loop reads CASSEDRGQPQHF. CDR3 in DNA: TGTGCCAGCAGTGAGGACAGGGGGCAGCCCCAGCATTTT.